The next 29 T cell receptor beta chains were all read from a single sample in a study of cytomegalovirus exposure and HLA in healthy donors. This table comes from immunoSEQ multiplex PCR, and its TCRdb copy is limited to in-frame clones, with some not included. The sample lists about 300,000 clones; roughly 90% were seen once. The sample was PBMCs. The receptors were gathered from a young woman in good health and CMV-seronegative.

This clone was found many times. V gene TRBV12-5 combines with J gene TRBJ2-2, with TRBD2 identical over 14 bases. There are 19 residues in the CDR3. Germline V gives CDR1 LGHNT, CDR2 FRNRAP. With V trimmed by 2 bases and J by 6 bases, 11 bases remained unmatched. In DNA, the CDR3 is TGTGCTAGTGGTTTGACCCGCGGACTAGCGGGAGGTCGCGCCGGGGAGCTGTTTTTT. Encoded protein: CASGLTRGLAGGRAGELFF. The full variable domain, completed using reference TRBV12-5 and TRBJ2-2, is DARVTQTPRHKVTEMGQEVTMRCQPILGHNTVFWYRQTMMQGLELLAYFRNRAPLDDSGMPKDRFSAEMPDATLATLKIQPSEPRDSAVYFCASGLTRGLAGGRAGELFFGEGSRLTVL.

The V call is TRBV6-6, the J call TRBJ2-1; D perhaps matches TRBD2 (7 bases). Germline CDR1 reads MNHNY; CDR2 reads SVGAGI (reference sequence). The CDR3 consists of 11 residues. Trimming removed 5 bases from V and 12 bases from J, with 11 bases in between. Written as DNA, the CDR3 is TGTGCCAGCAGTCTGGGAGGGGGGCAGTTCTTC. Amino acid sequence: CASSLGGGQFF.

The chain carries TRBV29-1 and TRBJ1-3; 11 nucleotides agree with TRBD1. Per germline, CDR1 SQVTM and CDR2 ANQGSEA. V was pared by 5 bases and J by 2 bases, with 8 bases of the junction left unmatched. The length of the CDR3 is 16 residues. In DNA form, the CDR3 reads TGCAGCGTTTACCGGACAGGGGGCAGTACTGGAAACACCATATATTTT. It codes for CSVYRTGGSTGNTIYF.

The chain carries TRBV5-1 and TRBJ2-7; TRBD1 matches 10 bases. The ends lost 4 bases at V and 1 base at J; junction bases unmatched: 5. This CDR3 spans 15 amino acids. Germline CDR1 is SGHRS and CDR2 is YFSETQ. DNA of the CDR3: TGCGCCAGCAGCGTGACGGGACAGGGGTCCTACGAGCAGTACTTC. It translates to CASSVTGQGSYEQYF.

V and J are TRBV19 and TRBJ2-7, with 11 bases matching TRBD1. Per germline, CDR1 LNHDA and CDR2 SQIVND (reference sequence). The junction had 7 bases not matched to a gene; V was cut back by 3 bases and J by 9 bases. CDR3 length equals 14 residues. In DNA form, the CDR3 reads TGTGCCAGTAGTATGGGACAGGGGGAGGGCCCGCAGTACTTC. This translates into CASSMGQGEGPQYF.

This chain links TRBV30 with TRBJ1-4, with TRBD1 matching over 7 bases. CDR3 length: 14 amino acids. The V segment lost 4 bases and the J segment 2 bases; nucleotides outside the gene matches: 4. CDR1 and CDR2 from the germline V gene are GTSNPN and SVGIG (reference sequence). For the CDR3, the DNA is TGTGCCTGGAACAGGGGACTGACTAATGAAAAACTGTTTTTT. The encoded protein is CAWNRGLTNEKLFF.

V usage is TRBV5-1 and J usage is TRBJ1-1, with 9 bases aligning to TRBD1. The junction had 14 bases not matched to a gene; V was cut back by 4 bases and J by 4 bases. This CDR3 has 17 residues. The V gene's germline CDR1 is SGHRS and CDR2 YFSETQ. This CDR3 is CASSQPTGTGSGTEAFF. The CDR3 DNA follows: TGCGCCAGCAGCCAACCGACCGGGACAGGGTCCGGCACTGAAGCTTTCTTT.

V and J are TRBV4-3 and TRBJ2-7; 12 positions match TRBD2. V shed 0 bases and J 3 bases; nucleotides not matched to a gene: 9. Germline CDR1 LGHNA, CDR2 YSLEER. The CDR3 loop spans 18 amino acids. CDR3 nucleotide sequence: TGCGCCAGCAGCCAAGATTACGATACTAGCGGGAGGTTCTACGAGCAGTACTTC. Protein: CASSQDYDTSGRFYEQYF.

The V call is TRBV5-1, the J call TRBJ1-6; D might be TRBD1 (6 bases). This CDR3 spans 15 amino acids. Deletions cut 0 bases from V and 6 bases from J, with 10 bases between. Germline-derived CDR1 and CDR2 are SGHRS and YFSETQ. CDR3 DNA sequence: TGCGCCAGCAGCTTGGAGGCAGGGGCTAATTCACCCCTCCACTTT. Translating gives CASSLEAGANSPLHF.

CDR3: CASSANLAGNEQFF. DNA of the CDR3: TGTGCCAGCAGTGCTAACCTAGCGGGCAATGAGCAGTTCTTC. The chain employs TRBV6-4 and TRBJ2-1, with TRBD2 identical over 8 bases. Germline CDR1 reads MRHNA; CDR2 reads SNTAGT. The CDR3 extends over 14 amino acids. J lost 6 bases, V lost 4 bases, and 5 bases had no gene match.

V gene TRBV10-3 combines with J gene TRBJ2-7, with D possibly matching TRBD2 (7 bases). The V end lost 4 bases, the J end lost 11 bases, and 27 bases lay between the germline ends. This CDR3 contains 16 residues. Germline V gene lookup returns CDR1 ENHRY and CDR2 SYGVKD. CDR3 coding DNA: TGTGCCATCAGTGGGAGACAGGACCTAGCGGTCCCATCTAAGTACTTC. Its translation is CAISGRQDLAVPSKYF.

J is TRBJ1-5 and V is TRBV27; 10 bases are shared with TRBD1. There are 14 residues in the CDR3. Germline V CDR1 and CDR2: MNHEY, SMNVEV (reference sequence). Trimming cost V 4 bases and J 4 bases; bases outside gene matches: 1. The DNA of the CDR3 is TGTGCCAGCAGTTCGGGACAGGGGAATCAGCCCCAGCATTTT. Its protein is CASSSGQGNQPQHF.

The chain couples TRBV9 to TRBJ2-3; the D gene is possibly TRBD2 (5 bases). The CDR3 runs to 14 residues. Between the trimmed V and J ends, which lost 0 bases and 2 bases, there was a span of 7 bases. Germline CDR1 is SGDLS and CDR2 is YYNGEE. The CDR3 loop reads CASSVADYTDTQYF. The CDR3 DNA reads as TGTGCCAGCAGCGTAGCTGACTACACAGATACGCAGTATTTT.

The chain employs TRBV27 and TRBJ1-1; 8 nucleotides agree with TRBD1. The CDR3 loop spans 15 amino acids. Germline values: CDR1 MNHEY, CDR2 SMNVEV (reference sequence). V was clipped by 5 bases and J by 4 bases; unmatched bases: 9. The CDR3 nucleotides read TGTGCCAGCAGTCCCTCCCCGACAGGGGTCACTGAAGCTTTCTTT. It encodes CASSPSPTGVTEAFF.

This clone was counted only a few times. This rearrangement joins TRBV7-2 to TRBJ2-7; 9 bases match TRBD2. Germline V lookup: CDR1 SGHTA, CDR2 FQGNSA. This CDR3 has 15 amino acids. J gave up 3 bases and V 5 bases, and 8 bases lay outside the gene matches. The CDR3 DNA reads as TGTGCCAGCAGCCTCATACGACTAGCGGACTACGAGCAGTACTTC. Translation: CASSLIRLADYEQYF. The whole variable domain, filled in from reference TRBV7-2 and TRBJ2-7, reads GAGVSQSPSNKVTEKGKDVELRCDPISGHTALYWYRQSLGQGLEFLIYFQGNSAPDKSGLPSDRFSAERTGGSVSTLTIQRTQQEDSAVYLCASSLIRLADYEQYFGPGTRLTVT.

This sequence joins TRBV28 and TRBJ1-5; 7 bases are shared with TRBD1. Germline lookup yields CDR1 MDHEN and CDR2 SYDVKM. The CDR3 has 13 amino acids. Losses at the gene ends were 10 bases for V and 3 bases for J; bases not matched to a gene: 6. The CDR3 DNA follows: TGTGCCACCGAACAGGGGAACAATCAGCCCCAGCATTTT. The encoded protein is CATEQGNNQPQHF.

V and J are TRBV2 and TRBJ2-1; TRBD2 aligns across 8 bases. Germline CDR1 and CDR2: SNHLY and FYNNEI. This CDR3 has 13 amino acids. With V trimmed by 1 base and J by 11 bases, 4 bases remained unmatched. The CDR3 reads CASSEVSGGQQFF. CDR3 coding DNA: TGTGCCAGCAGTGAAGTAAGCGGGGGACAGCAGTTCTTC.

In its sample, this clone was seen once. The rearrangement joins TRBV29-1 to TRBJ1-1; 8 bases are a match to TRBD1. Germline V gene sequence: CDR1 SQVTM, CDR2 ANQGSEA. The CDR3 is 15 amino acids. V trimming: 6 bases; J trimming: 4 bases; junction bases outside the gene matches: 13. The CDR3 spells CSVGYRGGSGTEAFF. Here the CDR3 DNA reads TGCAGCGTGGGCTACAGGGGGGGCTCGGGCACTGAAGCTTTCTTT.

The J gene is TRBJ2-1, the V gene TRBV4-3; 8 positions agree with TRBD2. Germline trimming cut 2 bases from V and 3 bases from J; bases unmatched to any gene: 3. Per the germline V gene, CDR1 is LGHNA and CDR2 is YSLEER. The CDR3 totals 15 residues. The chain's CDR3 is CASSQLGLGYNEQFF. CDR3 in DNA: TGCGCCAGCAGCCAATTGGGACTAGGCTACAATGAGCAGTTCTTC.

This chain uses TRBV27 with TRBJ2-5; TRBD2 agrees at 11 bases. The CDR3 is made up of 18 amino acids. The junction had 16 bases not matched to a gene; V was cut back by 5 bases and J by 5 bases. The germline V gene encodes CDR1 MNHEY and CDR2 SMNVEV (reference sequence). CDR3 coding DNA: TGTGCCAGCAGTCCCCACCCTACTAGCGGGAGTGGATCGGAGACCCAGTACTTC. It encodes CASSPHPTSGSGSETQYF.

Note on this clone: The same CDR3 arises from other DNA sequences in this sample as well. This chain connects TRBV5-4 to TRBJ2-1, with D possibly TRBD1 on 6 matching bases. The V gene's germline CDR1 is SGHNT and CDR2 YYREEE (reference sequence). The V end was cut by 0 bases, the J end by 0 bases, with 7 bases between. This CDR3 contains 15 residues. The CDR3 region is CASSLGGGSYNEQFF. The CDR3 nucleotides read TGTGCCAGCAGCTTGGGAGGGGGCTCCTACAATGAGCAGTTCTTC.

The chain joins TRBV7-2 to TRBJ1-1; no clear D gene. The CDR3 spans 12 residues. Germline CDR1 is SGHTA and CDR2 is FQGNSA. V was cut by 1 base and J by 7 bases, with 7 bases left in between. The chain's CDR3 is CASSLGENEAFF. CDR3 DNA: TGTGCCAGCAGCTTAGGGGAGAATGAAGCTTTCTTT. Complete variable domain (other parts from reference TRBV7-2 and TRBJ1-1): GAGVSQSPSNKVTEKGKDVELRCDPISGHTALYWYRQSLGQGLEFLIYFQGNSAPDKSGLPSDRFSAERTGGSVSTLTIQRTQQEDSAVYLCASSLGENEAFFGQGTRLTVV.

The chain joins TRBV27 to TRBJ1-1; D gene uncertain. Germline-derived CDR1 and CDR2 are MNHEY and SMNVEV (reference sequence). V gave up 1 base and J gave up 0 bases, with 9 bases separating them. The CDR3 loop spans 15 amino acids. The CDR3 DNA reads TGTGCCAGCAGTTTATACCCGGACTTGAACACTGAAGCTTTCTTT. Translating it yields CASSLYPDLNTEAFF.

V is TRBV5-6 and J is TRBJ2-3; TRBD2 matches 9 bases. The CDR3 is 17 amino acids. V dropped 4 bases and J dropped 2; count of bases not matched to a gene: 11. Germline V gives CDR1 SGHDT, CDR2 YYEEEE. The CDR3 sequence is CASSRVTSGLLTDTQYF. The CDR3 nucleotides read TGTGCCAGCAGCCGAGTGACTAGCGGACTTCTCACAGATACGCAGTATTTT.

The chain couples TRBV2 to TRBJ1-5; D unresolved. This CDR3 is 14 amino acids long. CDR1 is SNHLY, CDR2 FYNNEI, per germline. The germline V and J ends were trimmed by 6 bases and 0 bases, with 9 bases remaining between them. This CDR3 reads CASREPYSNQPQHF. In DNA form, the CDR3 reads TGTGCCAGCAGGGAACCTTATAGCAATCAGCCCCAGCATTTT. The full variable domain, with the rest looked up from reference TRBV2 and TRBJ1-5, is EPEVTQTPSHQVTQMGQEVILRCVPISNHLYFYWYRQILGQKVEFLVSFYNNEISEKSEIFDDQFSVERPDGSNFTLKIRSTKLEDSAMYFCASREPYSNQPQHFGDGTRLSIL.

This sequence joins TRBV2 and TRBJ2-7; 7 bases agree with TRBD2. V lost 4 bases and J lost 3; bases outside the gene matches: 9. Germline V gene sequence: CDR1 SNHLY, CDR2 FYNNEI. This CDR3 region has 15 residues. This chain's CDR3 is CASSGGGSPRYEQYF. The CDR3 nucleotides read TGTGCCAGCAGTGGGGGCGGGAGTCCCCGCTACGAGCAGTACTTC. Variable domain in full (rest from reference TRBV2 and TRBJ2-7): EPEVTQTPSHQVTQMGQEVILRCVPISNHLYFYWYRQILGQKVEFLVSFYNNEISEKSEIFDDQFSVERPDGSNFTLKIRSTKLEDSAMYFCASSGGGSPRYEQYFGPGTRLTVT.

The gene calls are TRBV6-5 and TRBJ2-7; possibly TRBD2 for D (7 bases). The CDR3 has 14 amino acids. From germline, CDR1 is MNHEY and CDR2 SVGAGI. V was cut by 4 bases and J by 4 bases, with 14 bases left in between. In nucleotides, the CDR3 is TGTGCCAGCAGTTTTGGGGGGGGCACGTACGAGCAGTACTTC. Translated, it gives CASSFGGGTYEQYF.

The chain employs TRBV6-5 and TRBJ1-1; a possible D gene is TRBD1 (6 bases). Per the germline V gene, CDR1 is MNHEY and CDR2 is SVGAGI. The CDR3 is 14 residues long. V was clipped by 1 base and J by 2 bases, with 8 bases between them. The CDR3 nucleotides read TGTGCCAGCAGTTACTTACAGGGTAACACTGAAGCTTTCTTT. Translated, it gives CASSYLQGNTEAFF.

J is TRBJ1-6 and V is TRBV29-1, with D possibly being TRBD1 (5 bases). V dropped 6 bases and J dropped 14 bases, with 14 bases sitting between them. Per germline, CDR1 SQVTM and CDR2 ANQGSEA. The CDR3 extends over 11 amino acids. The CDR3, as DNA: TGCAGCGTGGACATTTTAGGGACCCTCCACTTT. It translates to CSVDILGTLHF.